This T cell receptor (beta chain) was recorded in a study of cytomegalovirus exposure and HLA in healthy donors. Points from the study as a whole: Association of 16,951 TCR beta sequences with HLA alleles was found at 0.05 false discovery rate in a later analysis. Certain sequence variants were highly shared and formed a cluster, and this cluster was likely a sequencing artifact.

V was pared by 1 base and J by 3 bases, with 16 bases between. CDR1 is LGHNA, CDR2 YNFKEQ, per germline. CDR3 length: 16 amino acids. PCR was performed using 60 Vbeta and 13 Jbeta primers. The assay was immunoSEQ multiplex PCR, and TCRdb's table has in-frame clones only and misses some. The sample holds some 65,000 clones, 70% to 85% seen once. Of note for this clone: What it recognizes is unknown.

The sequencing sample was made of PBMCs. The rearrangement joins TRBV4-2 to TRBJ2-7; possible D gene TRBD1, 8 bases. The clonotype originates from a girl under 18 in good health and CMV-seropositive. CDR3 bases: TGTGCCAGCAGCCAAGCCCTACAGGGGGGGATCTACGAGCAGTACTTC. This translates into CASSQALQGGIYEQYF.